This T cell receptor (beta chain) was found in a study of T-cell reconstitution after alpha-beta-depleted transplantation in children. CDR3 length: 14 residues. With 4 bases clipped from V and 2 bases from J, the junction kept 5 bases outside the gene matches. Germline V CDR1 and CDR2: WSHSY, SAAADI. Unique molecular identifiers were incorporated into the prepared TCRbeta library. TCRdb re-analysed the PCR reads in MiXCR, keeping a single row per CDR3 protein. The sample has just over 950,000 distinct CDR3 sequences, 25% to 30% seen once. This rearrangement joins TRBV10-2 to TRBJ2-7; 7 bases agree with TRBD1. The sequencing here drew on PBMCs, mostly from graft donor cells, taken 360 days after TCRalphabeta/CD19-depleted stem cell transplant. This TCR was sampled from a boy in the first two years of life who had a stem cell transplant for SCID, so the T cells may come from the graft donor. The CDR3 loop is CASSGERGPYEQYF. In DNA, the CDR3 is TGCGCCAGCAGTGGAGAGAGGGGGCCCTACGAGCAGTACTTC.